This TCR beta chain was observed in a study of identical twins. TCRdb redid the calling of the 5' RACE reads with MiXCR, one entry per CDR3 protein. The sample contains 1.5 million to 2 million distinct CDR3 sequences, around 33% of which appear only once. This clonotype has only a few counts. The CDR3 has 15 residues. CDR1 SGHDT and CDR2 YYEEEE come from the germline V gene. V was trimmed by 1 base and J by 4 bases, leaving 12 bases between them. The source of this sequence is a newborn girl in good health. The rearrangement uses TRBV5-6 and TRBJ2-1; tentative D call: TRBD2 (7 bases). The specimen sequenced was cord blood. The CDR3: CASSLWRGPYNEQFF. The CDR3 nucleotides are TGTGCCAGCAGCTTGTGGCGGGGGCCTTACAATGAGCAGTTCTTC.